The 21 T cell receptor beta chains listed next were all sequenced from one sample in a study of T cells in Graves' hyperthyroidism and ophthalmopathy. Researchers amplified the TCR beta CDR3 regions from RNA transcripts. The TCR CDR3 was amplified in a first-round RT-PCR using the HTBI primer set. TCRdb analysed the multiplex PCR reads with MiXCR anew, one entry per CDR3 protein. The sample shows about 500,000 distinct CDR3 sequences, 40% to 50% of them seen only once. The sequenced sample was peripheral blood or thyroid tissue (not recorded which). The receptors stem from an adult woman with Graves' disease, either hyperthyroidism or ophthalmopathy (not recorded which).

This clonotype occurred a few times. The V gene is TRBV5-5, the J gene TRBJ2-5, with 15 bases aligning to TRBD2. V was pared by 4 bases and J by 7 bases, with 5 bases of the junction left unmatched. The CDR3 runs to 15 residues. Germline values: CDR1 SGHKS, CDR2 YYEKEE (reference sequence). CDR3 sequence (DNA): TGTGCCAGCAGCAAAGGACTAGCGGGAGGGGTGACCCAGTACTTC. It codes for CASSKGLAGGVTQYF.

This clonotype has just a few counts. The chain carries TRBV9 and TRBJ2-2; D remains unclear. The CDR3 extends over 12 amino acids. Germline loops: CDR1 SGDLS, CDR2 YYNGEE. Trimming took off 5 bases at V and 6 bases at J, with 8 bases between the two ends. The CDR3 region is CASSSQAGELFF. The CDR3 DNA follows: TGTGCCAGCAGTAGTCAGGCCGGGGAGCTGTTTTTT.

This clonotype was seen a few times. The CDR3 here is CASSKRTELYGYTF. The CDR3 DNA reads TGTGCCAGCAGCAAACGGACGGAGCTGTATGGCTACACCTTC. The chain uses TRBV9 and TRBJ1-2; no firm D call. The CDR3 length is 14 residues. Trimming took off 4 bases at V and 5 bases at J, with 15 bases between the two ends. Germline V gives CDR1 SGDLS, CDR2 YYNGEE.

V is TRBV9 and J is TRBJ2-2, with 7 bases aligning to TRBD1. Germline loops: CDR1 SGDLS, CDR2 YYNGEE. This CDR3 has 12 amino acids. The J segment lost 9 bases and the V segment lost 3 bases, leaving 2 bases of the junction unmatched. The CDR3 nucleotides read TGTGCCAGCAGCGAACAGGGGAGGGAGCTGTTTTTT. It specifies CASSEQGRELFF.

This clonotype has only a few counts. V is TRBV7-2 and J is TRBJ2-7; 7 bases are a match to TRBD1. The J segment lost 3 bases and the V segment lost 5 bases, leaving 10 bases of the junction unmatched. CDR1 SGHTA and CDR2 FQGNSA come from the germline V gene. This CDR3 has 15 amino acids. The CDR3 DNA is TGTGCCAGCAGCCGAACAGGGGCAGGAGGCTACGAGCAGTACTTC. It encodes CASSRTGAGGYEQYF.

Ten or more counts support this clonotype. CDR3 nucleotides: TGTGCCAGCAGCTTGGTGTCAGGACTGTACCAAGAGACCCAGTACTTC. Protein: CASSLVSGLYQETQYF. The rearrangement uses TRBV5-4 and TRBJ2-5, with TRBD2 as a possible D gene (5 bases). Per the germline V gene, CDR1 is SGHNT and CDR2 is YYREEE (reference sequence). V lost 0 bases and J 0 bases, leaving 12 bases between the germline ends. The CDR3 consists of 16 residues.

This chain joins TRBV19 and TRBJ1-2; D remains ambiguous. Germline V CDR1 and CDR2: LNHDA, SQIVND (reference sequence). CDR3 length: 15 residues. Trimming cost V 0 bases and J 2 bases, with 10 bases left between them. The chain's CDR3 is CASSIDGDGNYGYTF. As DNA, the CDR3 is TGTGCCAGTAGTATAGACGGAGATGGAAACTATGGCTACACCTTC.

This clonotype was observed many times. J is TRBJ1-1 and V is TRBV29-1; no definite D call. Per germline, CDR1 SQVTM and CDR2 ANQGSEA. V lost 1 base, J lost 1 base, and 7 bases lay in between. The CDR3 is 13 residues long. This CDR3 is CSVEVMANTEAFF. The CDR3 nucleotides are TGCAGCGTTGAAGTAATGGCGAACACTGAAGCTTTCTTT.

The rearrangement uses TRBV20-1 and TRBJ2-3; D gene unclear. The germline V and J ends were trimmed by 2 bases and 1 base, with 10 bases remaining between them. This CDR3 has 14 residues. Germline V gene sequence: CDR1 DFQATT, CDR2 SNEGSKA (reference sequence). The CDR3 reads CSARSFFRTDTQYF. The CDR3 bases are TGCAGTGCTAGAAGTTTCTTTCGCACAGATACGCAGTATTTT.

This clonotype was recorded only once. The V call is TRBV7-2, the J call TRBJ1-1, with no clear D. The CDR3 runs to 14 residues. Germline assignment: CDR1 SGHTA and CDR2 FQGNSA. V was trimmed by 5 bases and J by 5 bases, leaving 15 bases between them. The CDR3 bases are TGTGCCAGCAGCGTAGGTGCCGTAGAGACTGAAGCTTTCTTT. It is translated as CASSVGAVETEAFF.

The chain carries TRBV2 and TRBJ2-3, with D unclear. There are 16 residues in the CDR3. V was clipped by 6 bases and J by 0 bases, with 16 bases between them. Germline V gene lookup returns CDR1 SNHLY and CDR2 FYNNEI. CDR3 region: CASSDVRLLSTDTQYF. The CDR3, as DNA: TGTGCCAGCAGCGATGTGAGGCTGCTTAGCACAGATACGCAGTATTTT.

CDR3 residues: CSVEDRAAPGGAFF. CDR3 sequence (DNA): TGCAGCGTTGAAGATCGGGCGGCCCCCGGGGGAGCTTTCTTT. This sequence joins TRBV29-1 and TRBJ1-1; a weak D match, TRBD1 (5 bases). This CDR3 is built from 14 residues. V lost 0 bases to trimming and J lost 10 bases, with 18 bases between them. Germline lookup yields CDR1 SQVTM and CDR2 ANQGSEA.

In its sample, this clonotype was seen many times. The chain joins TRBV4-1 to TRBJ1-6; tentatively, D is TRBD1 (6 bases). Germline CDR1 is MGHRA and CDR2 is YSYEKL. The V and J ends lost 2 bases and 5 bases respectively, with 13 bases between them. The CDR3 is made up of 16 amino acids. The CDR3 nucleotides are TGCGCCAGCAGCCAATCCTCGACAGGAGATAATTCACCCCTCCACTTT. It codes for CASSQSSTGDNSPLHF.

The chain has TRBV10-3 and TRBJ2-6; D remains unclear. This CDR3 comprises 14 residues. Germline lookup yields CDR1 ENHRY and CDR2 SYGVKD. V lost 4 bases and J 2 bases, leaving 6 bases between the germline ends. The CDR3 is CAISGSTGANVLTF. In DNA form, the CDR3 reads TGTGCCATCAGTGGCAGTACTGGGGCCAACGTCCTGACTTTC.

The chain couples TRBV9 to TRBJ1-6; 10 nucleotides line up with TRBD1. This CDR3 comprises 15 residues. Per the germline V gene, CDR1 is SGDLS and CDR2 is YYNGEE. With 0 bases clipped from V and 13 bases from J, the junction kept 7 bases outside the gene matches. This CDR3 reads CASSVGQGADWPLHF. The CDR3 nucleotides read TGTGCCAGCAGCGTAGGACAGGGGGCTGATTGGCCCCTCCACTTT.

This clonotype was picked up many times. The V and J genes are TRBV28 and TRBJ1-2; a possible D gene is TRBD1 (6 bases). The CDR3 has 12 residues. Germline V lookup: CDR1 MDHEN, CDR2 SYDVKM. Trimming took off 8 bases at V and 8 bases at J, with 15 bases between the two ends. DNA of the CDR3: TGTGCCAGCTCCCGGACAGCCTCGGGCTACACCTTC. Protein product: CASSRTASGYTF.

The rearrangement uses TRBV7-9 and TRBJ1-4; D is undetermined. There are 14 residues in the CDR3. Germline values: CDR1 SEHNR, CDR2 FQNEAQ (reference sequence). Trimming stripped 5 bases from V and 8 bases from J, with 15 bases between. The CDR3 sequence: CASSHRAEGEKLFF. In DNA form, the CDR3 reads TGTGCCAGCAGCCACCGGGCCGAAGGAGAAAAACTGTTTTTT.

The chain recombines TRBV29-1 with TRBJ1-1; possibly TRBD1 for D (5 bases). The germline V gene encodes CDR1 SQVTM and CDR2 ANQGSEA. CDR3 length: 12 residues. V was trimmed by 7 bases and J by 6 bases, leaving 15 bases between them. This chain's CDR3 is CSAARGGAEAFF. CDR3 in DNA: TGCAGCGCCGCGCGGGGGGGGGCTGAAGCTTTCTTT. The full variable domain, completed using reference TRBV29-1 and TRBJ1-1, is SAVISQKPSRDICQRGTSLTIQCQVDSQVTMMFWYRQQPGQSLTLIATANQGSEATYESGFVIDKFPISRPNLTFSTLTVSNMSPEDSSIYLCSAARGGAEAFFGQGTRLTVV.

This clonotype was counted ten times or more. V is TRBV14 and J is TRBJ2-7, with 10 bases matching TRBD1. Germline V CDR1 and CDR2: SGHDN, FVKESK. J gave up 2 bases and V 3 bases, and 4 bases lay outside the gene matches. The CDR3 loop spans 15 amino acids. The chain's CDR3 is CASSQGDRGTYEQYF. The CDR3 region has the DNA TGTGCCAGCAGCCAGGGGGACAGGGGTACCTACGAGCAGTACTTC.

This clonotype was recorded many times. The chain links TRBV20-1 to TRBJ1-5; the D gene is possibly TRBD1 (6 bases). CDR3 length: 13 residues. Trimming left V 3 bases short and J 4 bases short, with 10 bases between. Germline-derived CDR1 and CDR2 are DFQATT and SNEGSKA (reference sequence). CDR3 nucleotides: TGCAGTGCTAGGCAGGACAGTAATCAGCCCCAGCATTTT. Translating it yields CSARQDSNQPQHF.

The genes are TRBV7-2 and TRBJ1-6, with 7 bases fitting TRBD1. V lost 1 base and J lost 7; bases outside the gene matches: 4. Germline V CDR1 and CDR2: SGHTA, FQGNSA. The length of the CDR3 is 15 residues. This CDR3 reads CASSLVTGANSPLHF. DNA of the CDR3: TGTGCCAGCAGCTTAGTAACAGGGGCCAATTCACCCCTCCACTTT.